These 11 T cell receptor beta chains were sequenced from one sample in a study of memory CD4+ T cells and cytomegalovirus serostatus. This table comes from immunoSEQ multiplex PCR, and its TCRdb copy is limited to in-frame clones, with some not included. The table has about 62,000 clones, about 75% seen once. The sort gate was single viable CD3+CD4+CD8-CD45RO+ cells for memory CD4+ T cells. Source material: memory CD4+ T cells from blood. Every receptor here comes from an adult in good health and CMV-seropositive.

V and J are TRBV30 and TRBJ2-3; 7 bases are a match to TRBD2. CDR3 size: 13 residues. V lost 1 base and J lost 4; bases outside the gene matches: 2. Per the germline V gene, CDR1 is GTSNPN and CDR2 is SVGIG (reference sequence). The CDR3 DNA sequence: TGTGCCTGGAGTGAGCGGGGCCCAGATACGCAGTATTTT. Translating it yields CAWSERGPDTQYF.

V and J are TRBV11-2 and TRBJ2-1; no firm D call. V gave up 5 bases and J gave up 0 bases, with 11 bases separating them. Germline CDR1 is SGHAT and CDR2 is FQNNGV. The CDR3 consists of 15 residues. For the CDR3, the DNA is TGTGCCAGCAGCATACAGTTGAGCTCCTACAATGAGCAGTTCTTC. Translating it yields CASSIQLSSYNEQFF.

CDR3 region: CASSSQGALGNTEAFF. The CDR3 coding sequence is TGTGCCAGCAGCTCTCAGGGGGCCTTAGGAAACACTGAAGCTTTCTTT. V usage is TRBV7-9 and J usage is TRBJ1-1; 8 bases map to TRBD1. The CDR3 is 16 residues long. Germline V gene sequence: CDR1 SEHNR, CDR2 FQNEAQ (reference sequence). Germline trimming cut 4 bases from V and 2 bases from J; bases unmatched to any gene: 9.

The chain joins TRBV4-1 to TRBJ1-2; D not certain. This CDR3 is built from 14 residues. Trimming left V 1 base short and J 7 bases short, with 13 bases between. Germline-derived CDR1 and CDR2 are MGHRA and YSYEKL. CDR3 DNA sequence: TGCGCCAGCAGCCAAGTGCGAACTCCTGGTGGCTACACCTTC. Residues: CASSQVRTPGGYTF.

This clone was counted between two and nine times. V is TRBV18 and J is TRBJ1-1, with D uncertain. V lost 3 bases and J 1 base, leaving 12 bases between the germline ends. Germline V CDR1 and CDR2: KGHSH, LQKENI. The CDR3 sequence is 15 residues long. Written as DNA, the CDR3 is TGTGCCAGCTCACCCCCGTCGAGACAGAACACTGAAGCTTTCTTT. Translated: CASSPPSRQNTEAFF.

V usage is TRBV6-1 and J usage is TRBJ2-2, with TRBD1 identical over 7 bases. Per the germline V gene, CDR1 is MNHNS and CDR2 is SASEGT. The J segment lost 4 bases and the V segment lost 7 bases, leaving 9 bases of the junction unmatched. The CDR3 totals 15 residues. The CDR3 DNA reads as TGTGCCAGCATAAGTTCGGCAGGGGGCACCGGGGAGCTGTTTTTT. This gives the protein CASISSAGGTGELFF.

The genes are TRBV7-9 and TRBJ2-4; D is undetermined. The V end was cut by 1 base, the J end by 7 bases, with 11 bases between. CDR1 SEHNR and CDR2 FQNEAQ come from the germline V gene (reference sequence). The CDR3 spans 14 residues. In DNA, the CDR3 is TGTGCCAGCAGCTTAGGTGGGCTGGGCAACATTCAGTACTTC. Encoded protein: CASSLGGLGNIQYF.

This rearrangement joins TRBV7-3 to TRBJ2-1; TRBD2 aligns across 8 bases. Trimming removed 5 bases from V and 6 bases from J; junction bases left unmatched: 9. The germline V gene encodes CDR1 SGHTA and CDR2 FQGTGA. The CDR3 length is 15 residues. For the CDR3, the DNA is TGTGCCAGCAGCCCCCGGAGCGGGAGTCGCAATGAGCAGTTCTTC. Its translation is CASSPRSGSRNEQFF.

The chain links TRBV27 to TRBJ2-7; TRBD2 matches 13 bases. This CDR3 has 18 amino acids. The V and J ends lost 5 bases and 2 bases, in that order; junction bases with no gene match: 12. Germline CDR1 and CDR2: MNHEY and SMNVEV (reference sequence). CDR3 sequence (DNA): TGTGCCAGCAGTCATCTTAGACTAGCGGGGGGCATAACCTACGAGCAGTACTTC. Translated: CASSHLRLAGGITYEQYF.

The chain links TRBV7-2 to TRBJ2-1, with D tentatively TRBD1 or TRBD2 (5 bases each). The V end lost 1 base, the J end lost 12 bases, and 10 bases lay between the germline ends. The germline V gene has CDR1 SGHTA and CDR2 FQGNSA. The CDR3 length is 12 residues. The CDR3 spells CASSLDGTRQFF. In DNA, the CDR3 is TGTGCCAGCAGCTTAGATGGGACCCGGCAGTTCTTC.

A word on this clone: This same CDR3 is encoded by further DNA sequences in the sample. The gene calls are TRBV7-9 and TRBJ1-5; 7 bases match TRBD1. CDR3 size: 13 residues. Germline V gives CDR1 SEHNR, CDR2 FQNEAQ (reference sequence). J lost 7 bases, V lost 4 bases, and 4 bases had no gene match. In DNA form, the CDR3 reads TGTGCCAGCAGCTACAGGGACAGCCAGCCCCAGCATTTT. Its translation is CASSYRDSQPQHF.